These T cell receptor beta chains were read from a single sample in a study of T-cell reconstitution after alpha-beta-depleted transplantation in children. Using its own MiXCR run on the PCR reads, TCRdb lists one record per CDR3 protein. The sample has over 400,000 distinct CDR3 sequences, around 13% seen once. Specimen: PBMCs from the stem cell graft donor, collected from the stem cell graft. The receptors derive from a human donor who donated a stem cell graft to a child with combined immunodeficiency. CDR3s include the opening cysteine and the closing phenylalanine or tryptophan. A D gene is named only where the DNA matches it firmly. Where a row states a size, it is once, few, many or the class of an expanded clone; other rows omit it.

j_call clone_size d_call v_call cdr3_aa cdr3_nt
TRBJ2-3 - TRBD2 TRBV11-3 CASSSLAGGKADTQYF TGTGCCAGCAGCTCTCTAGCGGGAGGAAAGGCAGATACGCAGTATTTT
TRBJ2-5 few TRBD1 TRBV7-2 CASSFLGTGMIGETQYF TGTGCCAGCAGCTTCTTGGGGACAGGGATGATTGGAGAGACCCAGTACTTC
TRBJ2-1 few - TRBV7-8 CASSQTGPSYNEQFF TGTGCCAGCAGTCAAACGGGACCGAGCTACAATGAGCAGTTCTTC
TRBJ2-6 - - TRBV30 CAWSSSGANVLTF TGTGCCTGGAGTTCATCTGGGGCCAACGTCCTGACTTTC
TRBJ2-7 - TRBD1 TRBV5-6 CASSLAGWGQGNEQYF TGTGCCAGCAGCTTGGCAGGATGGGGACAGGGCAACGAGCAGTACTTC
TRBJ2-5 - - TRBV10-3 CAIAIRVGETQYF TGTGCCATCGCTATTCGAGTAGGGGAGACCCAGTACTTC
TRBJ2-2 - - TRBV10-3 CAISEGAGELFF TGTGCCATCAGTGAGGGTGCCGGGGAGCTGTTTTTT
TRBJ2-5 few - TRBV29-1 CSVVGLAREGETQYF TGCAGCGTTGTTGGTCTAGCCCGTGAGGGAGAGACCCAGTACTTC
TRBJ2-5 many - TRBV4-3 CASSQDPRGETQYF TGCGCCAGCAGCCAAGATCCCAGGGGAGAGACCCAGTACTTC
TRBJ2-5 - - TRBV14 CASSPLFRETQYF TGTGCCAGCAGCCCTCTGTTTAGGGAGACCCAGTACTTC
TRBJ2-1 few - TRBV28 CASSSQLDLNEQFF TGTGCCAGCAGTTCTCAACTAGATTTGAATGAGCAGTTCTTC
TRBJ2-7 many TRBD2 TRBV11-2 CASSFAGDEQYF TGTGCCAGCAGCTTCGCGGGGGACGAGCAGTACTTC
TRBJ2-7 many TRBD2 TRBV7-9 CASSGGGDEQYF TGTGCCAGCAGCGGCGGGGGGGACGAGCAGTACTTC
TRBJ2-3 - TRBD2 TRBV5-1 CASSSHRWPPSGGFSDTQYF TGCGCCAGCAGCTCCCACCGATGGCCCCCTAGCGGGGGGTTCTCGGATACGCAGTATTTT
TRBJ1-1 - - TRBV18 CASSPGHRSTEAFF TGTGCCAGCTCACCGGGACATCGGAGCACTGAAGCTTTCTTT
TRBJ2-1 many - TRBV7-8 CASSLPLGSEGFVPYNEQFF TGTGCCAGCAGCTTACCCCTTGGATCTGAGGGGTTCGTCCCCTACAATGAGCAGTTCTTC
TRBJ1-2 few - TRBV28 CASSLSGAPYGYTF TGTGCCAGCAGTTTATCGGGGGCCCCCTATGGCTACACCTTC
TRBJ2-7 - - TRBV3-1 CASSQAVSYEQYF TGTGCCAGCAGCCAAGCCGTCTCCTACGAGCAGTACTTC
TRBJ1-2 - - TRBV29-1 CSVEEAQGHYGYTF TGCAGCGTTGAAGAGGCGCAGGGCCACTATGGCTACACCTTC
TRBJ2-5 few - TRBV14 CASSQDLDKSQETQYF TGTGCCAGCAGCCAAGACTTGGACAAATCACAAGAGACCCAGTACTTC
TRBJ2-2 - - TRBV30 CAWSAPGELFF TGTGCCTGGAGTGCCCCCGGGGAGCTGTTTTTT
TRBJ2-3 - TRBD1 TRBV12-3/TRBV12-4 CAGSQTGGGGTDTQYF TGTGCCGGCAGCCAGACAGGGGGCGGTGGCACAGATACGCAGTATTTT
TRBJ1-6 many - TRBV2 CASSGSRAGSPLHF TGTGCCAGCAGTGGATCGAGGGCCGGGTCACCCCTCCACTTT
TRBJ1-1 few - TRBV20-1 CSARERDTGGTEAFF TGCAGTGCTAGAGAGAGGGACACTGGGGGCACTGAAGCTTTCTTT
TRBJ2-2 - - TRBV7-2 CASWRPAGPAGELFF TGTGCCAGCTGGCGGCCGGCGGGCCCCGCAGGGGAGCTGTTTTTT
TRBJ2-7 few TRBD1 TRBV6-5 CASTPWTGFYEQYF TGTGCCAGCACCCCCTGGACAGGCTTCTACGAGCAGTACTTC
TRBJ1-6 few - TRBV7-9 CASSFGRPTYRESPLHF TGTGCCAGCAGCTTTGGTCGGCCTACCTATAGGGAGTCACCCCTCCACTTT
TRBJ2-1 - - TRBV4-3 CASSQVDMSYNEQFF TGCGCCAGCAGCCAAGTAGACATGTCCTACAATGAGCAGTTCTTC
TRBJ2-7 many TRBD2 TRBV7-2 CASSKSRLAGANEQYF TGTGCCAGCAGCAAATCTAGACTAGCGGGAGCGAACGAGCAGTACTTC
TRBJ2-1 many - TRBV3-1 CASSPYSDEQFF TGTGCCAGCAGCCCTTACTCGGATGAGCAGTTCTTC
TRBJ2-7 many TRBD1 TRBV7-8 CASSAPGQGNYEQYF TGTGCCAGCAGCGCGCCGGGACAGGGGAACTACGAGCAGTACTTC
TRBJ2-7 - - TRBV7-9 CASSLSEGKNEQYF TGTGCCAGCAGCTTATCGGAGGGGAAAAACGAGCAGTACTTC
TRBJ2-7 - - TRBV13 CASSLEGRGQPYEQYF TGTGCCAGCAGCTTAGAAGGCCGGGGGCAGCCCTACGAGCAGTACTTC
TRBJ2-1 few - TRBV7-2 CASSSGVGYNEQFF TGTGCCAGCAGTTCGGGAGTTGGGTACAATGAGCAGTTCTTC
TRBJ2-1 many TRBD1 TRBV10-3 CAISETWTGPYNEQFF TGTGCCATCAGTGAGACGTGGACAGGGCCCTACAATGAGCAGTTCTTC
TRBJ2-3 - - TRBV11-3 CASRPGGGRTDTQYF TGTGCCAGCAGGCCAGGTGGGGGGCGCACAGATACGCAGTATTTT
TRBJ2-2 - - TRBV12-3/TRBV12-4 CASINAGTPGTGELFF TGTGCCAGCATTAATGCCGGGACTCCGGGCACCGGGGAGCTGTTTTTT
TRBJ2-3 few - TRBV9 CASSVGLIDTQYF TGTGCCAGCAGCGTAGGCTTAATAGATACGCAGTATTTT
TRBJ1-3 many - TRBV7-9 CASSQGGANTIYF TGTGCCAGCAGCCAAGGAGGGGCAAACACCATATATTTT
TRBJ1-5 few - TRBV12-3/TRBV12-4 CASSFFAGGRTPQHF TGTGCCAGCAGTTTCTTCGCGGGGGGCCGTACGCCCCAGCATTTT
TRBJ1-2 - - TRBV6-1 CASSETTGPYGYTF TGTGCCAGCAGTGAAACAACGGGACCCTATGGCTACACCTTC
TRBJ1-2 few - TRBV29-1 CSVEGGAGGTNYGYTF TGCAGCGTTGAAGGCGGCGCGGGGGGCACTAACTATGGCTACACCTTC